These T cell receptor beta chains were read from a single sample in a study of blood T cell repertoires in COVID-19. Clones were read by immunoSEQ multiplex PCR, and TCRdb kept only the in-frame ones, dropping some. There are 110,000 to 150,000 clones in the sample; more than 70% occur only once, and approximately 8% lies in the top ten. Sequenced input: peripheral blood. The receptor set was obtained from a woman in her sixties with acute or convalescent COVID-19. Both conserved end residues are part of each CDR3. D genes are given only for firm matches.

.,TRBV5-4,CASSFGGRPNYGYTF
.,TRBV5-6,CASSLVDSSGNTIYF
.,TRBV28,CASSLLGSANTGELFF
TRBD1,TRBV28,CASSLLGQGRNTIYF
.,TRBV5-4,CASSLDRANYGYTF
TRBD2,TRBV4-2,CASSKAGVSGELFF
.,TRBV14,CASSQEGTDSYEQYF
.,TRBV7-9,CASSPLGVAGVRAFF
TRBD1,TRBV6-5,CASRGGWGEAFF
.,TRBV30,CAWLQGYNYGYTF
.,TRBV7-9,CASSFVSSQETQYF
.,TRBV30,CAWTPPLTGQVTEAFF
.,TRBV7-3,CASSPSTLNTEAFF
TRBD1,TRBV6-2/TRBV6-3,CASSPDRGPSPYEQYF
TRBD1,TRBV10-3,CAIRGQGVGEAFF
.,TRBV11-3,CASSLGWSTEVVTYEQYF
.,TRBV4-3,CASSQEGGAPGGEQFF
.,TRBV2,CASRPDSVYEQYF
TRBD1,TRBV2,CARTGTDQETQYF
TRBD1,TRBV24-1,CATSVSGQGNTEAFF